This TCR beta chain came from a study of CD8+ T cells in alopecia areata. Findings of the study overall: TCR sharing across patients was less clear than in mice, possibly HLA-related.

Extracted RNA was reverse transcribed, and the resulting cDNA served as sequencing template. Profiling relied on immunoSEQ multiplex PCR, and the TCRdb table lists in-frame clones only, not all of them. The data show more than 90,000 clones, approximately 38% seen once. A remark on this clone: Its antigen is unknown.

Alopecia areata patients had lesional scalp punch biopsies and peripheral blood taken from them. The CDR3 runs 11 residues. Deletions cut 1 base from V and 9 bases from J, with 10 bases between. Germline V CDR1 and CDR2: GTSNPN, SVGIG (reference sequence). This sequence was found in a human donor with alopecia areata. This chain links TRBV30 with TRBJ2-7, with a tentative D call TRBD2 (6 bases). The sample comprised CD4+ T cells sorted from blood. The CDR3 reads CAWSAGTWQYF. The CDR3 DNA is TGTGCCTGGAGTGCCGGGACTTGGCAGTACTTC.